The 27 T cell receptor beta chains below come from one sample, sequenced in a study of post-analysis software for immune sequencing data. Study-level findings and limits: Controls had lower frequencies than patients of 4 or 5 TRBV segments, which included TRBV5-6, TRBV5-1 and TRBV20-1.

These TCRs are of unknown antigen specificity. The TCR beta cDNA libraries carried unique molecular identifiers. Via MiXCR, TCRdb re-called the PCR reads, giving one row per CDR3 protein. The table records hundreds of thousands of distinct CDR3 sequences, about 32% of them present only once. The material sequenced was blood. All receptors derive from a girl between 10 and 17 years old with multiple sclerosis.

This clonotype showed up many times. The V call is TRBV12-3 or TRBV12-4, the J call TRBJ2-6; 8 nucleotides match TRBD1. Germline trimming cut 6 bases from V and 1 base from J; bases unmatched to any gene: 2. The CDR3 runs to 15 residues. As DNA, the CDR3 is TGTGCCAGCAGCAGACAGGGGTCTGGGGCCAACGTCCTGACTTTC. Its protein is CASSRQGSGANVLTF.

This clonotype was recorded a few times. This chain uses TRBV2 with TRBJ1-2; possible D gene TRBD1, 5 bases. Germline values: CDR1 SNHLY, CDR2 FYNNEI. The CDR3 has 15 residues. V lost 4 bases, J lost 0 bases, and 12 bases lay in between. The chain's CDR3 is CASSVLQDSNYGYTF. In DNA form, the CDR3 reads TGTGCCAGCAGTGTCTTACAGGACTCTAACTATGGCTACACCTTC.

The chain uses TRBV3-1 and TRBJ2-3; D not certain. CDR1 LGHDT and CDR2 YNNKEL come from the germline V gene (reference sequence). Deletions cut 0 bases from V and 8 bases from J, with 15 bases between. This CDR3 has 15 residues. The CDR3: CASSQERGGLGTQYF. The CDR3 region has the DNA TGTGCCAGCAGCCAAGAGAGAGGCGGTTTGGGTACGCAGTATTTT.

Written as DNA, the CDR3 is TGCGCCAGCAGCCAAGGTGGGGGGCGCCCTGAAGCTTTCTTT. It is translated as CASSQGGGRPEAFF. This chain connects TRBV4-1 to TRBJ1-1; a weak D match, TRBD1 (6 bases). Germline CDR1 is MGHRA and CDR2 is YSYEKL. The V end was cut by 1 base, the J end by 6 bases, with 12 bases between. CDR3 length: 14 amino acids.

A note on this clonotype: The CDR3 does not end in the conserved phenylalanine or tryptophan, so this is likely a read error. The rearrangement links TRBV6-1 to TRBJ2-1, with 10 positions matching TRBD2. V shed 4 bases, J shed 7 bases, and the junction held 13 bases outside the gene matches. Germline V gene lookup returns CDR1 MNHNS and CDR2 SASEGT. CDR3 length: 17 residues. The CDR3, as DNA: TGTGCCAGCAGTGTTATTGCTAGCGGGAGCGTGGTGAATGAGCAGTTCTGC. The encoded protein is CASSVIASGSVVNEQFC.

This clonotype was seen only a few times. V gene TRBV28 combines with J gene TRBJ2-3; D gene ambiguous. Trimming took off 7 bases at V and 10 bases at J, with 6 bases between the two ends. This CDR3 spans 9 amino acids. Germline V gives CDR1 MDHEN, CDR2 SYDVKM. Here the CDR3 reads CASKIAQYF. CDR3 sequence (DNA): TGTGCCAGCAAGATTGCGCAGTATTTT.

This chain joins TRBV6-5 and TRBJ2-6; no firm D call. Trimming took off 3 bases at V and 1 base at J, with 13 bases between the two ends. The V gene's germline CDR1 is MNHEY and CDR2 SVGAGI. The CDR3 contains 17 residues. The CDR3 region is CASSYRDIPSGANVLTF. The CDR3 DNA reads as TGTGCCAGCAGTTATAGAGACATTCCTTCTGGGGCCAACGTCCTGACTTTC.

This rearrangement joins TRBV27 to TRBJ1-5; D not resolved. CDR3 length: 13 residues. V was trimmed by 2 bases and J by 9 bases, leaving 11 bases between them. The germline V gene encodes CDR1 MNHEY and CDR2 SMNVEV (reference sequence). The CDR3 DNA is TGTGCCAGCAGTTTAGACCTGGGTGGGCCCCAGCATTTT. Translated, it gives CASSLDLGGPQHF.

The chain couples TRBV11-2 to TRBJ1-4; D gene uncertain. Germline V gene data show CDR1 as SGHAT and CDR2 as FQNNGV. The CDR3 contains 13 residues. V gave up 2 bases and J gave up 7 bases, with 8 bases separating them. CDR3 sequence reads: CASSLSPSEKLFF. The DNA of the CDR3 is TGTGCCAGCAGCTTATCCCCAAGTGAAAAACTGTTTTTT. Full variable domain (rest looked up from reference TRBV11-2 and TRBJ1-4): EAGVAQSPRYKIIEKRQSVAFWCNPISGHATLYWYQQILGQGPKLLIQFQNNGVVDDSQLPKDRFSAERLKGVDSTLKIQPAKLEDSAVYLCASSLSPSEKLFFGSGTQLSVL.

This clonotype was seen only a few times. CDR3: CASSEPLRAFF. As DNA, the CDR3 is TGTGCCAGCAGTGAACCCCTTCGGGCTTTCTTT. V gene TRBV6-1 combines with J gene TRBJ1-1; D is uncertain. This CDR3 contains 11 residues. Germline V CDR1 and CDR2: MNHNS, SASEGT. The V and J ends lost 2 bases and 11 bases respectively, with 9 bases between them.

The chain combines TRBV28 with TRBJ1-5; 8 nucleotides align to TRBD1. Losses at the gene ends were 7 bases for V and 6 bases for J; bases not matched to a gene: 14. The germline CDR1 and CDR2 sequences are MDHEN and SYDVKM. This CDR3 spans 16 amino acids. CDR3 in DNA: TGTGCCAGCACGTTACCAGGGGGCTTCGGATCTCAGCCCCAGCATTTT. It translates to CASTLPGGFGSQPQHF.

The V gene is TRBV6-1, the J gene TRBJ2-5; D may be TRBD1 (5 bases). The germline V gene encodes CDR1 MNHNS and CDR2 SASEGT. Trimming shortened V by 9 bases and J by 5 bases, and 13 bases separated the two germline ends. This CDR3 comprises 12 residues. CDR3 sequence: CASGPGWETQYF. The CDR3, as DNA: TGTGCCAGTGGCCCAGGGTGGGAGACCCAGTACTTC.

This chain joins TRBV6-2 or TRBV6-3 and TRBJ2-7; weak D call: TRBD1 (5 bases). The V and J ends lost 7 bases and 1 base respectively, with 14 bases between them. Per the germline V gene, CDR1 is MNHEY and CDR2 is SVGEGT. This CDR3 region has 14 residues. CDR3 in amino acids: CASTTFRVSYEQYF. CDR3 nucleotides: TGTGCCAGCACTACCTTCAGGGTATCCTACGAGCAGTACTTC.

This clonotype was observed a handful of times. The chain is built from TRBV10-3 and TRBJ2-1, with 10 positions matching TRBD1. Germline CDR1 reads ENHRY; CDR2 reads SYGVKD. The V segment lost 6 bases and the J segment 7 bases; nucleotides outside the gene matches: 6. This CDR3 contains 14 residues. Here the CDR3 DNA reads TGTGCCATCAGAGCACGGACAGGGGGGAATGAGCAGTTCTTC. Residues: CAIRARTGGNEQFF.

The chain employs TRBV5-1 and TRBJ2-1, with 11 positions matching TRBD2. The CDR3 is made up of 17 amino acids. With 5 bases clipped from V and 3 bases from J, the junction kept 10 bases outside the gene matches. Germline values: CDR1 SGHRS, CDR2 YFSETQ. CDR3 coding DNA: TGCGCCAGCAGTCTACTAATAGCGGGAGGGATCTACAATGAGCAGTTCTTC. The encoded protein is CASSLLIAGGIYNEQFF. The full variable domain, completed using reference TRBV5-1 and TRBJ2-1, is KAGVTQTPRYLIKTRGQQVTLSCSPISGHRSVSWYQQTPGQGLQFLFEYFSETQRNKGNFPGRFSGRQFSNSRSEMNVSTLELGDSALYLCASSLLIAGGIYNEQFFGPGTRLTVL.

The chain combines TRBV10-1 with TRBJ2-5, with D possibly TRBD2 on 6 matching bases. This CDR3 is built from 16 residues. With 6 bases removed from V and 3 bases from J, the gap between germline ends came to 20 bases. The germline V gene encodes CDR1 WNHNN and CDR2 SYGVQD (reference sequence). CDR3 residues: CASRDGREEGKETQYF. CDR3 sequence (DNA): TGCGCCAGCAGGGATGGCAGGGAGGAGGGCAAAGAGACCCAGTACTTC.

Written as DNA, the CDR3 is TGTGCCAGCAGCTTTACATTCGGTGGCAGGGATATAGAGTACAATGAGCAGTTCTTC. Its protein is CASSFTFGGRDIEYNEQFF. The J gene is TRBJ2-1, the V gene TRBV11-2; maybe TRBD1 (5 bases). The CDR3 contains 19 residues. V lost 3 bases and J 4 bases, leaving 25 bases between the germline ends. CDR1 is SGHAT, CDR2 FQNNGV, per germline.

The V call is TRBV7-9, the J call TRBJ2-1; 9 bases are a match to TRBD2. This CDR3 spans 19 amino acids. Germline V gene lookup returns CDR1 SEHNR and CDR2 FQNEAQ (reference sequence). Trimming at V came to 5 bases and at J to 0 bases, leaving 14 bases not matched to a gene. CDR3 coding DNA: TGTGCCAGCAGCCCCGGGGTAGCGGGGGCCTCGAGCTCCTACAATGAGCAGTTCTTC. This translates into CASSPGVAGASSSYNEQFF.

The sample holds many counts of this clonotype. This chain links TRBV20-1 with TRBJ2-7; 9 bases agree with TRBD1. Germline lookup yields CDR1 DFQATT and CDR2 SNEGSKA (reference sequence). The CDR3 sequence is 15 residues long. The ends lost 3 bases at V and 7 bases at J; junction bases unmatched: 13. This chain's CDR3 is CSASTATGGPLEQYF. The CDR3 DNA sequence: TGCAGTGCTAGTACCGCGACAGGGGGTCCCCTAGAGCAGTACTTC.

The chain has TRBV5-1 and TRBJ2-7; no definite D call. Trimming took 0 bases from V and 0 from J, leaving 10 bases between them. This CDR3 is 15 amino acids long. Germline V gene sequence: CDR1 SGHRS, CDR2 YFSETQ. The CDR3 nucleotides read TGCGCCAGCAGCTTGGCGTGGGCGGACTCCTACGAGCAGTACTTC. Encoded protein: CASSLAWADSYEQYF.

The chain couples TRBV4-3 to TRBJ2-7, with D tentatively TRBD2 (5 bases). The CDR3 has 15 residues. Germline CDR1 reads LGHNA; CDR2 reads YSLEER. V was pared by 0 bases and J by 4 bases, with 13 bases between. CDR3 in amino acids: CASSQDRWEIYEQYF. The CDR3 nucleotides are TGCGCCAGCAGCCAAGATCGTTGGGAGATTTACGAGCAGTACTTC.

This clonotype appeared a few times. The genes are TRBV10-3 and TRBJ1-5; D gene uncertain. Germline CDR1 and CDR2: ENHRY and SYGVKD. V dropped 3 bases and J dropped 2 bases, with 8 bases sitting between them. The CDR3 runs 14 residues. CDR3 coding DNA: TGTGCCATCAGTGAACGGGTAGGCAATCAGCCCCAGCATTTT. It encodes CAISERVGNQPQHF.

This clonotype was seen only a few times. The chain links TRBV18 to TRBJ2-1, with D unresolved. This CDR3 contains 11 residues. The ends were cut back, 3 bases at V and 14 bases at J, with 11 bases in the middle. In germline, CDR1 is KGHSH, CDR2 LQKENI. This CDR3 is CASSPGPLKFF. CDR3 nucleotide sequence: TGTGCCAGCTCACCCGGACCCTTAAAGTTCTTC.

In the case of this clonotype: At one of its ends the junction is not consistent with the germline gene, which may arise from a read error. The chain carries TRBV20-1 and TRBJ2-5; D may be TRBD1 or TRBD2 (5 bases each). Germline CDR1 DFQATT, CDR2 SNEGSKA (reference sequence). The CDR3 has 14 residues. The CDR3 nucleotides are TGCGGTGCTAGAGAGGGACGGACCCTCGGGACCCAGTACTTC. Protein product: CGAREGRTLGTQYF.

This sequence joins TRBV19 and TRBJ2-3; a weak D match, TRBD2 (6 bases). The CDR3 is 17 amino acids. V lost 4 bases, J lost 0 bases, and 17 bases lay in between. Looked up from germline, CDR1 is LNHDA and CDR2 is SQIVND (reference sequence). CDR3 nucleotides: TGTGCCAGTAGTACCTCACGGGACTGGAAGAGCACAGATACGCAGTATTTT. It codes for CASSTSRDWKSTDTQYF.

This clonotype was recorded at least ten times. This chain uses TRBV6-6 with TRBJ2-7; D call uncertain. V was trimmed by 0 bases and J by 0 bases, leaving 9 bases between them. From germline, CDR1 is MNHNY and CDR2 SVGAGI (reference sequence). This CDR3 has 15 residues. CDR3 DNA: TGTGCCAGCAGTTACTCAACCAGGAGCTCCTACGAGCAGTACTTC. This encodes CASSYSTRSSYEQYF.

The J gene is TRBJ1-2, the V gene TRBV6-6; 12 nucleotides align to TRBD1. The germline CDR1 and CDR2 sequences are MNHNY and SVGAGI (reference sequence). There are 16 residues in the CDR3. V shed 6 bases, J shed 3 bases, and the junction held 8 bases outside the gene matches. CDR3 sequence: CASRPRDRGPYYGYTF. The CDR3 coding sequence is TGTGCCAGCAGGCCCCGGGACAGGGGGCCCTACTATGGCTACACCTTC.